This T cell receptor beta chain was profiled in a study of tissue T cells after allogeneic stem cell transplantation. Retrospectively chosen non-transplant comparators had other cancers and at least five gastrointestinal samples, without known gastrointestinal disease. J was trimmed by 4 bases and V by 8 bases; bases with no gene match: 4. This CDR3 spans 13 amino acids. The germline V gene encodes CDR1 MDHEN and CDR2 SYDVKM. Here immunoSEQ multiplex PCR was the method, and the copy in TCRdb shows in-frame clones only, minus some. The sample contains roughly 8,900 clones, roughly three fifths of which appear only once. This clone was counted a few times.

Here the sequenced sample was tissue from the ileum, taken at autopsy. The sequence was obtained from a woman aged 18 to 55 with breast cancer. The V and J genes are TRBV28 and TRBJ1-5, with 8 bases fitting TRBD1. The CDR3 here is CASQNRGNQPQHF. CDR3 coding DNA: TGTGCCAGCCAAAACAGGGGGAATCAGCCCCAGCATTTT.